The text below deals with one TCR beta chain. The CDR3 loop spans 18 amino acids. V gave up 3 bases and J gave up 7 bases; unmatched junction bases: 19. CDR1 is PRHDT, CDR2 FYEKMQ, per germline (reference sequence). The table came from immunoSEQ multiplex PCR; TCRdb's copy has only in-frame clones and leaves some out. This table has under 300,000 clones, around 80% appearing once. This entry belongs to a study of blood T cell repertoires in COVID-19. Sequencing used peripheral blood. The TCR comes from a woman aged 18 to 35 with acute or convalescent COVID-19. This chain joins TRBV13 and TRBJ1-1, with 8 bases matching TRBD1. CDR3 loop: CASSFGIWGASGQGEAFF. Here the CDR3 DNA reads TGTGCCAGCAGCTTCGGTATTTGGGGCGCGAGTGGACAGGGTGAAGCTTTCTTT.